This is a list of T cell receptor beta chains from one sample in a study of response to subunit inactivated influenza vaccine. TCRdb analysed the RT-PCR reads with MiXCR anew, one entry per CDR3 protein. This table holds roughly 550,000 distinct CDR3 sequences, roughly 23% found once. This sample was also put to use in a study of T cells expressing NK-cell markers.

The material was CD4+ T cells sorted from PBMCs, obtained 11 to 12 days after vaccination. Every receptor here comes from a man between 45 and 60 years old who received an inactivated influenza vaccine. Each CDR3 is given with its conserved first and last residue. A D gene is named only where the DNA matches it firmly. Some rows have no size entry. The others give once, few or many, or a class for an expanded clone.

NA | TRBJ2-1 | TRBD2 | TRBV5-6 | CASSKQMRGAHNEQFF | TGTGCCAGCAGCAAACAGATGCGGGGGGCTCACAATGAGCAGTTCTTC
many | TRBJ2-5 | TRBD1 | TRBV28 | CASSLSRLRGREETQYF | TGTGCCAGCAGTTTATCCCGTCTAAGGGGGCGCGAAGAGACCCAGTACTTC
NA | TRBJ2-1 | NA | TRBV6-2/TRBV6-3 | CASSPPVRPFLPSYNEQFF | TGTGCCAGCAGCCCACCCGTCCGTCCTTTTCTTCCCTCCTACAATGAGCAGTTCTTC
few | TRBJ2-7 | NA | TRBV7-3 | CASSLTGGTEQYF | TGTGCCAGCAGCTTAACGGGGGGGACAGAGCAGTACTTC
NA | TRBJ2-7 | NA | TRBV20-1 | CSARDPRPQAYEQYF | TGCAGTGCTAGAGATCCAAGGCCCCAGGCCTACGAGCAGTACTTC
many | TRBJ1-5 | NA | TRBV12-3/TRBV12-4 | CASSFRGQPQHF | TGTGCCAGCAGTTTTCGCGGCCAGCCCCAGCATTTT
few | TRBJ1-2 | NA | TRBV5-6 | CASSPIRESGYTF | TGTGCCAGCAGCCCCATAAGGGAGAGTGGCTACACCTTC
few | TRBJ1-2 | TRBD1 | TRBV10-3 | CAISDGTGFYGYTF | TGTGCCATCAGTGACGGGACAGGGTTTTATGGCTACACCTTC
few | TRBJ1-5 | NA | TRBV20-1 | CSAKSISNQPQHF | TGCAGTGCAAAGAGTATTAGCAATCAGCCCCAGCATTTT
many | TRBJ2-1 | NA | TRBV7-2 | CASSPGREYNEQFF | TGTGCCAGCAGCCCAGGAAGGGAATACAATGAGCAGTTCTTC
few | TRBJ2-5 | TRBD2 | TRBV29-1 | CSVERGAQETQYF | TGCAGCGTTGAGCGGGGGGCCCAAGAGACCCAGTACTTC
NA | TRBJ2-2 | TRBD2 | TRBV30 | CAFRTSSGPGELFF | TGTGCCTTTCGGACTAGCTCGGGCCCCGGGGAGCTGTTTTTT
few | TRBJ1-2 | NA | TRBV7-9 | CASSSGIYYGYTF | TGTGCCAGCAGCTCTGGTATCTACTATGGCTACACCTTC
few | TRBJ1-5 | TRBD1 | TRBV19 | CASSIDRTGSNQPQHF | TGTGCCAGTAGTATAGATAGGACAGGGTCCAATCAGCCCCAGCATTTT
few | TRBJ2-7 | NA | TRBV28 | CASSLRSGSYEQYF | TGTGCCAGCAGTTTACGGTCTGGTTCCTACGAGCAGTACTTC
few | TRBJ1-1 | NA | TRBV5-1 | CASSFGGRTEAFF | TGCGCCAGCAGCTTCGGAGGGCGCACTGAAGCTTTCTTT
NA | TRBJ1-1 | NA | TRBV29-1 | CSVAGHLNTEAFF | TGCAGCGTCGCGGGACACCTGAACACTGAAGCTTTCTTT
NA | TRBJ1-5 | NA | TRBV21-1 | CASSPPGTGNQPQHF | TGTGCCAGCAGCCCCCCTGGGACAGGAAATCAGCCCCAGCATTTT
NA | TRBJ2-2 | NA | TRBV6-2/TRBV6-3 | CASSYGFGQGGTGELFF | TGTGCCAGCAGTTACGGTTTTGGCCAGGGTGGCACCGGGGAGCTGTTTTTT
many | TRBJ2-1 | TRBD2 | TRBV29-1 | CSGGGNEQFF | TGCAGCGGGGGGGGCAATGAGCAGTTCTTC
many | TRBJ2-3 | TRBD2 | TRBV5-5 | CASSRWTSGGADTQYF | TGTGCCAGCAGCCGTTGGACTAGCGGGGGGGCGGATACGCAGTATTTT
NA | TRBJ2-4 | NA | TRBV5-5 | CASSFEVIQYF | TGTGCCAGCAGCTTTGAAGTCATTCAGTACTTC
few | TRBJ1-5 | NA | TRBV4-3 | CASSRIFSGSNQPQHF | TGCGCCAGCAGCCGAATCTTCAGTGGTAGCAATCAGCCCCAGCATTTT
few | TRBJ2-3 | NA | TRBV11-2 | CASSLARLVEGTDTQYF | TGTGCCAGCAGCTTAGCCCGACTAGTGGAGGGCACAGATACGCAGTATTTT
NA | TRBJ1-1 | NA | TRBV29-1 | CSVEVHKKAGAFF | TGCAGCGTTGAAGTACATAAAAAGGCTGGGGCTTTCTTT
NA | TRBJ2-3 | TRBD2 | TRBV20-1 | CSAKTTSGSTDTQYF | TGCAGTGCTAAGACTACTAGCGGAAGCACAGATACGCAGTATTTT
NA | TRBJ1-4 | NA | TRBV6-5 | CASSSSGINEKLFF | TGTGCCAGCAGTTCAAGTGGGATAAATGAAAAACTGTTTTTT
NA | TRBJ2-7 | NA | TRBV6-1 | CASSGGGGGYEQYF | TGTGCCAGCAGTGGGGGAGGCGGAGGGTACGAGCAGTACTTC
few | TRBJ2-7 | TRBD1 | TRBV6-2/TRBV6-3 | CASSKKGQTSYEQYF | TGTGCCAGCAGTAAAAAGGGACAGACCTCCTACGAGCAGTACTTC
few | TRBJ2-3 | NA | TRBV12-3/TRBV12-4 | CASSRTGSDTQYF | TGTGCCAGCAGCCGAACAGGGTCAGATACGCAGTATTTT
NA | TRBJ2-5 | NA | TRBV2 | CASSEAGTIGAQYF | TGTGCCAGCAGTGAAGCGGGGACAATAGGGGCCCAGTACTTC
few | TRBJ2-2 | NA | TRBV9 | CASSVDRAGELFF | TGTGCCAGCAGCGTAGACCGCGCCGGGGAGCTGTTTTTT
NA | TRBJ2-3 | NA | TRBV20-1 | CSANNRVGATDTQYF | TGCAGTGCTAACAACAGGGTAGGGGCCACAGATACGCAGTATTTT
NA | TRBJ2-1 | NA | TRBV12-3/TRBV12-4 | CASSFSGYNEQFF | TGTGCCAGCAGTTTTAGCGGCTACAATGAGCAGTTCTTC
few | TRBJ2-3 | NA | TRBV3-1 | CASSQGGRQDTQYF | TGTGCCAGCAGCCAAGGAGGTAGGCAAGATACGCAGTATTTT
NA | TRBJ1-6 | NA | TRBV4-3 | CASSLSKWEPLHF | TGCGCCAGCAGCCTCTCGAAGTGGGAACCCCTCCACTTT
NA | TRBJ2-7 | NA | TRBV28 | CASSLISGEQYF | TGTGCCAGCAGTTTAATCTCCGGGGAGCAGTACTTC
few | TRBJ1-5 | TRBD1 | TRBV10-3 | CAISAQGEDQPQHF | TGTGCCATCAGTGCCCAGGGGGAAGATCAGCCCCAGCATTTT
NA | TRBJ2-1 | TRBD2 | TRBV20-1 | CSARDLAGLGVNEQFF | TGCAGTGCTAGAGACCTAGCGGGCTTGGGGGTGAATGAGCAGTTCTTC
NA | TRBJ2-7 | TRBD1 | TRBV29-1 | CSAGDSFFPYEQYF | TGCAGCGCCGGGGACAGTTTTTTCCCCTACGAGCAGTACTTC
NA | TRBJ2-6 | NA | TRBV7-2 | CASSPYVLGANVLTF | TGTGCCAGCAGCCCCTACGTTCTTGGGGCCAACGTCCTGACTTTC
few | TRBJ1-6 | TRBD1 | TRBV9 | CASSVDGQDNSPLHF | TGTGCCAGCAGCGTAGATGGACAGGATAATTCACCCCTCCACTTT
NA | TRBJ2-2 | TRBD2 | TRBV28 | CAIITSGGANTGELFF | TGTGCCATCATAACTAGCGGGGGGGCGAACACCGGGGAGCTGTTTTTT
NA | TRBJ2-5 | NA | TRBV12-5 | CASGLQETQYF | TGTGCTAGCGGCCTCCAAGAGACCCAGTACTTC
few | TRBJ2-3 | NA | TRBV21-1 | CASTEFGRSTDTQYF | TGTGCCAGCACCGAATTTGGGAGAAGCACAGATACGCAGTATTTT
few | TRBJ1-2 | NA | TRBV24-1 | CATKGAGPGGYTF | TGTGCCACCAAAGGGGCCGGACCGGGTGGCTACACCTTC
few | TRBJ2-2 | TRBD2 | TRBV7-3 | CASSLGGEPGELFF | TGTGCCAGCAGCTTAGGGGGGGAGCCCGGGGAGCTGTTTTTT
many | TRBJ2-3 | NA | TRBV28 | CASSPLRDTQYF | TGTGCCAGTAGTCCGCTCCGGGATACGCAGTATTTT
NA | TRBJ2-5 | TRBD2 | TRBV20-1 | CSAQGGSGVQETQYF | TGCAGTGCTCAAGGCGGTAGCGGGGTACAAGAGACCCAGTACTTC
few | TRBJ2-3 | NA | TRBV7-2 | CASSLAWGGLGTDTQYF | TGTGCCAGCAGCTTAGCGTGGGGGGGGCTGGGCACAGATACGCAGTATTTT
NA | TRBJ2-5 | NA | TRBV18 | CASSPTGISRQETQYF | TGTGCCAGCTCACCTACAGGAATCAGCCGTCAAGAGACCCAGTACTTC
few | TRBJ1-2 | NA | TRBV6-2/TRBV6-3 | CASSSDRIPWGYTF | TGTGCCAGCAGTTCGGACCGGATCCCCTGGGGCTACACCTTC
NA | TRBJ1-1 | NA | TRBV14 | CASSWGTEAFF | TGTGCCAGCAGCTGGGGCACTGAAGCTTTCTTT
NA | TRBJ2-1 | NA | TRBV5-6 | CASSRRNEQFF | TGTGCCAGCAGCCGAAGGAATGAGCAGTTCTTC
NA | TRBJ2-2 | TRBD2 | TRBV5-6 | CASSLLGLAGGNTGELFF | TGTGCCAGCAGCTTACTTGGACTAGCGGGGGGGAACACCGGGGAGCTGTTTTTT
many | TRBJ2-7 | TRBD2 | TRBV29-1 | CSVGGGRGDEQYF | TGCAGCGTTGGCGGCGGACGGGGGGACGAGCAGTACTTC
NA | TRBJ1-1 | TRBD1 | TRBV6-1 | CASSTGDPNTEAFF | TGTGCCAGCAGCACAGGGGACCCGAACACTGAAGCTTTCTTT
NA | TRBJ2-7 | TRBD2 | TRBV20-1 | CSAKGLVSYEQYF | TGCAGTGCTAAAGGACTAGTCTCCTACGAGCAGTACTTC
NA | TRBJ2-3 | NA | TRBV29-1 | CSVRPGTDTQYF | TGCAGCGTCCGGCCTGGCACAGATACGCAGTATTTT